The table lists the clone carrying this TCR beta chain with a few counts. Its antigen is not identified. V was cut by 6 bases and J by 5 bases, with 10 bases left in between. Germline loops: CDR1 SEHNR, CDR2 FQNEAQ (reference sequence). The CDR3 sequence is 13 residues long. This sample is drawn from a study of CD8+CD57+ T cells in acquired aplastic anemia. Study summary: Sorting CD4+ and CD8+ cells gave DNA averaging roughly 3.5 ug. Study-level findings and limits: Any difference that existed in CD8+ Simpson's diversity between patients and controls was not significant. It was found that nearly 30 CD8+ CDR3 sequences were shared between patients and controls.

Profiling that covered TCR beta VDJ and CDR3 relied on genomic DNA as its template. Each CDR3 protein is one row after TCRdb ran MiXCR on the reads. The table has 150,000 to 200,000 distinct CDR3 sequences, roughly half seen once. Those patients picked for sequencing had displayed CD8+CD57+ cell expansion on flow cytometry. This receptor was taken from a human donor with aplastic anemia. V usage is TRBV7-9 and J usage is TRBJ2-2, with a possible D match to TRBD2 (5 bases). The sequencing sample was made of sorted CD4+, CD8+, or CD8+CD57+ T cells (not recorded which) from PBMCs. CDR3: CASSFPGTGELFF. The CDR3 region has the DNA TGTGCCAGCAGTTTTCCGGGAACCGGGGAGCTGTTTTTT.